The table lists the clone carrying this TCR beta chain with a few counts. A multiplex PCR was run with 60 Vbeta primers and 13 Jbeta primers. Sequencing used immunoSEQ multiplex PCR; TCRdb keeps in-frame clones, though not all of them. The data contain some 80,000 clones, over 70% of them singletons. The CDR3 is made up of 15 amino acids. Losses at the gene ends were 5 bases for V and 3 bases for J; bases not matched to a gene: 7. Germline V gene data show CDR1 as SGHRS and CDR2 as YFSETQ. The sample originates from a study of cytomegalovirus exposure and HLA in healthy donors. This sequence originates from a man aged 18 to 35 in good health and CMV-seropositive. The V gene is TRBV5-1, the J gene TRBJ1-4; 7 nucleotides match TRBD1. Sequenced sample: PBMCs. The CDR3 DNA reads TGCGCCAGCAGTTCAAGACAGGGACCTAATGAAAAACTGTTTTTT. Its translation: CASSSRQGPNEKLFF. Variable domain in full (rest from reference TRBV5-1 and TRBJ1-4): KAGVTQTPRYLIKTRGQQVTLSCSPISGHRSVSWYQQTPGQGLQFLFEYFSETQRNKGNFPGRFSGRQFSNSRSEMNVSTLELGDSALYLCASSSRQGPNEKLFFGSGTQLSVL.